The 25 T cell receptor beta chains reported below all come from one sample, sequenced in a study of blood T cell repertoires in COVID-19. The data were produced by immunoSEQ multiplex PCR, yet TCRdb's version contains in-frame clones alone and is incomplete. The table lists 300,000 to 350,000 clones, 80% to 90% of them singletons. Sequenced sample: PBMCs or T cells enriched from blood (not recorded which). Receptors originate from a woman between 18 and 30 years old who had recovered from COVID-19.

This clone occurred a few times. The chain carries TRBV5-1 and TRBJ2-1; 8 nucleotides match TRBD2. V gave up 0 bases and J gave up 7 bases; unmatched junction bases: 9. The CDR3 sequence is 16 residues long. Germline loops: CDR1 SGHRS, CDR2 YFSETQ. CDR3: CASSLAWTSFGNEQFF. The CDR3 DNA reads TGCGCCAGCAGCTTGGCATGGACTAGCTTTGGGAATGAGCAGTTCTTC.

The CDR3, as DNA: TGCGCCAGCAGTGAGTCGTGGAGTCACTATGGCTACACCTTC. Translated: CASSESWSHYGYTF. The chain joins TRBV10-2 to TRBJ1-2; D is ambiguous. The V gene lost 0 bases and the J gene lost 3 bases, with 8 bases spanning the gap. Germline values: CDR1 WSHSY, CDR2 SAAADI. CDR3 size: 14 residues.

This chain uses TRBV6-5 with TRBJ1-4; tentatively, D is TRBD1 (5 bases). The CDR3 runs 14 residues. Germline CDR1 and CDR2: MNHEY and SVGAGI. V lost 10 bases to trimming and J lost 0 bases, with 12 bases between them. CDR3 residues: CATMDTTTNEKLFF. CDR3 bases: TGTGCCACCATGGACACCACAACTAATGAAAAACTGTTTTTT.

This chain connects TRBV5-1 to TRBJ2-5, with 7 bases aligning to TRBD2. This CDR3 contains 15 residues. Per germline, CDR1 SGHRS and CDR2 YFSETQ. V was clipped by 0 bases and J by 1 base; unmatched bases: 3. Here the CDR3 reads CASSLGLAVQETQYF. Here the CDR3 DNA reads TGCGCCAGCAGCTTGGGGCTAGCGGTCCAAGAGACCCAGTACTTC.

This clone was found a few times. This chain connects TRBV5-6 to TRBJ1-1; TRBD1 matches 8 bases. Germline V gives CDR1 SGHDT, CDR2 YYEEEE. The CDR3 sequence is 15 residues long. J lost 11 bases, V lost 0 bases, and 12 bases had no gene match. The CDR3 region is CASSLAGTGGSGAFF. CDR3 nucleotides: TGTGCCAGCAGCTTGGCCGGGACAGGCGGTTCAGGGGCTTTCTTT.

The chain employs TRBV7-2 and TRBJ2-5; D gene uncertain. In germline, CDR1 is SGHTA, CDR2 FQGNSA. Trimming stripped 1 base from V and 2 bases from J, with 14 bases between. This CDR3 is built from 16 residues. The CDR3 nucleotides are TGTGCCAGCAGCTTAGTCCGCAGTCCTTTACAAGAGACCCAGTACTTC. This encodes CASSLVRSPLQETQYF.

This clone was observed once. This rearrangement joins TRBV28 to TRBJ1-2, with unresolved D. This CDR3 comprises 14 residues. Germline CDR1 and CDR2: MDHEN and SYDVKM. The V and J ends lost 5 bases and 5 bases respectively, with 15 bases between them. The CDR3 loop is CASSQRWGGYGYTF. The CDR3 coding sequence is TGTGCCAGCAGTCAGAGATGGGGAGGGTATGGCTACACCTTC.

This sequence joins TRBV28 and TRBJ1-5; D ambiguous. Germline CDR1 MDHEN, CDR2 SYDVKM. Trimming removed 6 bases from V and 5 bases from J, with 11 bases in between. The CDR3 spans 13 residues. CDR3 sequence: CASRMYGDQPQHF. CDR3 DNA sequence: TGTGCCAGCAGGATGTACGGAGATCAGCCCCAGCATTTT.

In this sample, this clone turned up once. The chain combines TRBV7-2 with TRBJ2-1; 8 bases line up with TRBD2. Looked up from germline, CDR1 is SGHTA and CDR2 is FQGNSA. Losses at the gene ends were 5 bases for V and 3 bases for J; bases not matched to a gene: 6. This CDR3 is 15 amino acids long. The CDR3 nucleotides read TGTGCCAGCAGCGCACTCAGCGGGAGCTACAATGAGCAGTTCTTC. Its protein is CASSALSGSYNEQFF.

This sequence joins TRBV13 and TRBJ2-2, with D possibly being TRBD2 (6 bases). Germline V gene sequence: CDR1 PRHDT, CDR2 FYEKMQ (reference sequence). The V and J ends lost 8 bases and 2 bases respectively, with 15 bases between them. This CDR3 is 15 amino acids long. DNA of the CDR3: TGTGCCAGCTGCGGAGGGACCCAAAACACCGGGGAGCTGTTTTTT. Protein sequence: CASCGGTQNTGELFF.

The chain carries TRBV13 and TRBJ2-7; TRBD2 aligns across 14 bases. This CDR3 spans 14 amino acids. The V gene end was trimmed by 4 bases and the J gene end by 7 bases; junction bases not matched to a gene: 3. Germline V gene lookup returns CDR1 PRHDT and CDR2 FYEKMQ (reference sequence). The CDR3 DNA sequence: TGTGCCAGCAGCTCGGGACTAGCGGGGGTGGAGCAGTACTTC. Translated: CASSSGLAGVEQYF.

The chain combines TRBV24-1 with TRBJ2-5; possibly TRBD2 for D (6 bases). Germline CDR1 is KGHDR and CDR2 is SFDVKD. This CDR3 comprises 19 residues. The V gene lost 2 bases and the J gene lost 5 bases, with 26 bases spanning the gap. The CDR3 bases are TGTGCCACCAGTGATTCTCTCGAGGAGGGGAGCCTGTGGGTTGAGACCCAGTACTTC. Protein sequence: CATSDSLEEGSLWVETQYF.

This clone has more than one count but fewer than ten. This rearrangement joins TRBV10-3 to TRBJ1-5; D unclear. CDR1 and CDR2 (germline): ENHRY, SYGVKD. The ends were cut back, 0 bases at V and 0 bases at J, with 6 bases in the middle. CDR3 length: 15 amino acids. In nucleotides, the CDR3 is TGTGCCATCAGTGAGTCAGAGATTAGCAATCAGCCCCAGCATTTT. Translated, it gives CAISESEISNQPQHF.

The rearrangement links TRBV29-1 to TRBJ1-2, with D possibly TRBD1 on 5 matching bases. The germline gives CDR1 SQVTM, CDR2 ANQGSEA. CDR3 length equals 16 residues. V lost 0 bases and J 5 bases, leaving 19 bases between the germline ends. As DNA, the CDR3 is TGCAGCGTTGAAGATTTAGGGGCCGGAGGGGTGTATGGCTACACCTTC. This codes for CSVEDLGAGGVYGYTF. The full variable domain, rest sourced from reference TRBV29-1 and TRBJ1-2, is SAVISQKPSRDICQRGTSLTIQCQVDSQVTMMFWYRQQPGQSLTLIATANQGSEATYESGFVIDKFPISRPNLTFSTLTVSNMSPEDSSIYLCSVEDLGAGGVYGYTFGSGTRLTVV.

CDR3 DNA sequence: TGTGCCAGCAGCGGCGAAGGAGCGGGATTCTATAATTCACCCCTCCACTTT. Protein product: CASSGEGAGFYNSPLHF. The chain carries TRBV11-2 and TRBJ1-6; the D is unclear. Germline values: CDR1 SGHAT, CDR2 FQNNGV. Trimming removed 5 bases from V and 3 bases from J, with 17 bases in between. The CDR3 is 17 amino acids.

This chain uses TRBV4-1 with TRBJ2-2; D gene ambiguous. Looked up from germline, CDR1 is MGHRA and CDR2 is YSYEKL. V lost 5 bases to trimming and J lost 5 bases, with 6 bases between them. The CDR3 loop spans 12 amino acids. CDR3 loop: CASSSLTGELFF. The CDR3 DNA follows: TGCGCCAGCAGCTCCCTTACCGGGGAGCTGTTTTTT.

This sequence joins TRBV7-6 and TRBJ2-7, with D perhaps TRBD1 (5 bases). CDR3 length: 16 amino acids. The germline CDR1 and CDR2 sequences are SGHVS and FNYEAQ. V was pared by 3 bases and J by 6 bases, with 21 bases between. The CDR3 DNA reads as TGTGCCAGCAGCTTGCGCCAGGGCCCGGCGACGAGCGAGCAGTACTTC. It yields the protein CASSLRQGPATSEQYF.

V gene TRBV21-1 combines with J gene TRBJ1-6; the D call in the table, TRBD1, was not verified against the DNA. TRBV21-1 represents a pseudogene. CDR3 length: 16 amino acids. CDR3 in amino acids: CARLGGQGNLNSPLHF. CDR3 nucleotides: TGTGCCAGACTTGGTGGGCAGGGGAACTTAAATTCACCCCTCCACTTT.

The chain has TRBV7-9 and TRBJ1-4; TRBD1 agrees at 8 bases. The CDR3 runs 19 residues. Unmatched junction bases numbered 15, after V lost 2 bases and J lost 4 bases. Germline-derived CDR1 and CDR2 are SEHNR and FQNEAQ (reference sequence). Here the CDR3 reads CASSLRLGQGLAVNEKLFF. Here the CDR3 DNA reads TGTGCCAGCAGCTTAAGGTTAGGACAGGGCCTGGCCGTTAATGAAAAACTGTTTTTT.

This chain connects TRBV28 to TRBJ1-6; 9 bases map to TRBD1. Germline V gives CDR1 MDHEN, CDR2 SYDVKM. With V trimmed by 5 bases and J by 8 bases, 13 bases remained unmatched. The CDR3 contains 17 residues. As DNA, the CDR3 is TGTGCCAGCAGTGACCCGGGACAGGGTTTTTTGGATTCACCCCTCCACTTT. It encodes CASSDPGQGFLDSPLHF.

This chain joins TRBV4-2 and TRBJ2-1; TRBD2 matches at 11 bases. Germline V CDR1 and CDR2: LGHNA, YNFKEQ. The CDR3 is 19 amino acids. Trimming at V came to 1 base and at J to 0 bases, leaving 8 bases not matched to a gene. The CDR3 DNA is TGTGCCAGCAGCCAAGGGCTAGCGGGAGGCGGGGGCTCCTACAATGAGCAGTTCTTC. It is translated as CASSQGLAGGGGSYNEQFF.

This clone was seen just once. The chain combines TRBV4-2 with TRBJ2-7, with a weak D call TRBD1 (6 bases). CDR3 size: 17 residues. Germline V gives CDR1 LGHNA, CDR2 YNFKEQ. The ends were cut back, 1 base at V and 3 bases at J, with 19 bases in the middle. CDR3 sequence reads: CASSQARSGTLDYEQYF. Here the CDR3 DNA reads TGTGCCAGCAGCCAAGCTCGATCGGGGACATTGGACTACGAGCAGTACTTC.

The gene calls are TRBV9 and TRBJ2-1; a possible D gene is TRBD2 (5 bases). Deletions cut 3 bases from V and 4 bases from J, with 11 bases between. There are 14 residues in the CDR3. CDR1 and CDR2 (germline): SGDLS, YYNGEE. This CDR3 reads CASSEEDWYNEQFF. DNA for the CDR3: TGTGCCAGCAGCGAAGAGGACTGGTACAATGAGCAGTTCTTC.

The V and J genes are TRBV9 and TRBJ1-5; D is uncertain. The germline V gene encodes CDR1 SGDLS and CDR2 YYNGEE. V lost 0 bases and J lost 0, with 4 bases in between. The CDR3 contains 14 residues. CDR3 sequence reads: CASSVGGSNQPQHF. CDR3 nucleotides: TGTGCCAGCAGCGTAGGCGGTAGCAATCAGCCCCAGCATTTT.

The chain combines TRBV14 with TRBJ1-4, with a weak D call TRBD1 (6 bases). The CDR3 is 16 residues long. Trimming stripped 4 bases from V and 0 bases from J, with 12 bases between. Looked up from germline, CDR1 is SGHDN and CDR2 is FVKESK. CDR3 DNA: TGTGCCAGCAGCCCTGGACAGTACGCAACTAATGAAAAACTGTTTTTT. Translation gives CASSPGQYATNEKLFF.